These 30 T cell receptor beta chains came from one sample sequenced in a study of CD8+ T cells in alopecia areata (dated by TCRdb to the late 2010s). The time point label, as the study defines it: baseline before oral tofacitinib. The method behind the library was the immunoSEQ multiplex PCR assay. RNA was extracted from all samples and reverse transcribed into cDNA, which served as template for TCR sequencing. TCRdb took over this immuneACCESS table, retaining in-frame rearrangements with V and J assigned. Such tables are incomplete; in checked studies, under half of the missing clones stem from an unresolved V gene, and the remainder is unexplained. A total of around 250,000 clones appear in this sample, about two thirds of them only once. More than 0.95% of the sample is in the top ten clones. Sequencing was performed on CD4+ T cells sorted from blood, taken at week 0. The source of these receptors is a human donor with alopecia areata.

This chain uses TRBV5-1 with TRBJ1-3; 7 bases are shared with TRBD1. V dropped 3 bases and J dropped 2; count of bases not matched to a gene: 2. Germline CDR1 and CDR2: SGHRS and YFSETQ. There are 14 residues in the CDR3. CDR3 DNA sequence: TGCGCCAGCAGCTCCGGGACAGCTGGAAACACCATATATTTT. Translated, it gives CASSSGTAGNTIYF.

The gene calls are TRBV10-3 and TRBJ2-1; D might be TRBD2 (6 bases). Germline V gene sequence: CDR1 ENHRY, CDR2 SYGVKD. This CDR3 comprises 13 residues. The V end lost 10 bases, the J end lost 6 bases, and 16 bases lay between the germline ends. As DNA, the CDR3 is TGTGCCACTACTCGGCAGGGAGGCAATGAGCAGTTCTTC. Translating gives CATTRQGGNEQFF.

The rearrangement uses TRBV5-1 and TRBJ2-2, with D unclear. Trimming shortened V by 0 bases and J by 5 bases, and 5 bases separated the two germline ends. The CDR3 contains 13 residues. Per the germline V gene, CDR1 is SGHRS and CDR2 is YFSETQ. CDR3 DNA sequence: TGCGCCAGCAGCTTGGAGCTTACCGGGGAGCTGTTTTTT. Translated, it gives CASSLELTGELFF.

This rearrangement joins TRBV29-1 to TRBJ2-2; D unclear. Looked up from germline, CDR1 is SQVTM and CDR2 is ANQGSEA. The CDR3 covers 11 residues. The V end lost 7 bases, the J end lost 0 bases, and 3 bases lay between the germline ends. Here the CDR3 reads CSGTNTGELFF. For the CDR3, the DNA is TGCAGCGGCACGAACACCGGGGAGCTGTTTTTT.

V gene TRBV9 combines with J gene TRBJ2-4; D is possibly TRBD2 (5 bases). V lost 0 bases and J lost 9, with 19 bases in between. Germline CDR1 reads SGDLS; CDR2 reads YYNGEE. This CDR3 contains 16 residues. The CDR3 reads CASSVEKVASLGIQYF. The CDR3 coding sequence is TGTGCCAGCAGCGTAGAGAAGGTCGCTAGCTTGGGCATTCAGTACTTC.

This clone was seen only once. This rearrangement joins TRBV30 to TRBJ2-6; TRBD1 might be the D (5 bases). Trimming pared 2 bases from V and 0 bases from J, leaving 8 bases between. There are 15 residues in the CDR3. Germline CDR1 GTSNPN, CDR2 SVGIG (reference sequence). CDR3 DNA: TGTGCCTGGAGTCAGGGCAACTCTGGGGCCAACGTCCTGACTTTC. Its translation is CAWSQGNSGANVLTF. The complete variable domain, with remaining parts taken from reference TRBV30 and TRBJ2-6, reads SQTIHQWPATLVQPVGSPLSLECTVEGTSNPNLYWYRQAAGRGLQLLFYSVGIGQISSEVPQNLSASRPQDRQFILSSKKLLLSDSGFYLCAWSQGNSGANVLTFGAGSRLTVL.

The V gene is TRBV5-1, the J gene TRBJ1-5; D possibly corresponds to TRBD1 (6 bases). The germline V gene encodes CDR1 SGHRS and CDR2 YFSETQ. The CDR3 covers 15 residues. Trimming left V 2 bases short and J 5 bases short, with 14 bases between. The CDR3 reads CASSFQGLGHQPQHF. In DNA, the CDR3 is TGCGCCAGCAGCTTCCAGGGGCTGGGGCATCAGCCCCAGCATTTT.

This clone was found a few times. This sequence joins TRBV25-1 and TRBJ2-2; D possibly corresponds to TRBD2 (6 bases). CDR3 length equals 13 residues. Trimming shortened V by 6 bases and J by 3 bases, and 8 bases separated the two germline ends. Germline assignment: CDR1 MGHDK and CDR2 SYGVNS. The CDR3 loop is CASRGGHTGELFF. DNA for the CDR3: TGTGCCAGCAGGGGGGGACACACCGGGGAGCTGTTTTTT.

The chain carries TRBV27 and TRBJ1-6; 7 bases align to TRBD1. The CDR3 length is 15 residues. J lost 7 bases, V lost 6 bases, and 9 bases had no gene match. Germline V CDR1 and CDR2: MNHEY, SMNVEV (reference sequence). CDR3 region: CASRSTGSVNSPLHF. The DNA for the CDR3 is TGTGCCAGCAGATCGACAGGGAGCGTAAATTCACCCCTCCACTTT.

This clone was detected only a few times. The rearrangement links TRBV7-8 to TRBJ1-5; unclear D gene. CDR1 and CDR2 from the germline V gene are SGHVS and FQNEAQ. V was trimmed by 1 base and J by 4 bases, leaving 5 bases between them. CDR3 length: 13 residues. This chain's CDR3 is CASSLVGNQPQHF. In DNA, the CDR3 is TGTGCCAGCAGCTTAGTTGGAAATCAGCCCCAGCATTTT.

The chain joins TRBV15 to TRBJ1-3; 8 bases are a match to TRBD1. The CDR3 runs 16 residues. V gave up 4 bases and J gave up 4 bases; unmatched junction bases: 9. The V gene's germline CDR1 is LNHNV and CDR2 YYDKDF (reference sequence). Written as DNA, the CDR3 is TGTGCCACCAGCAAAGAGCCGACAGGGGTCGGAAACACCATATATTTT. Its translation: CATSKEPTGVGNTIYF.

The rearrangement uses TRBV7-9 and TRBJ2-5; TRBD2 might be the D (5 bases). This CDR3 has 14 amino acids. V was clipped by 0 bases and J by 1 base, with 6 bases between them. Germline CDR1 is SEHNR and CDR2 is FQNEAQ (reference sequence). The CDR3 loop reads CASSLAGSQETQYF. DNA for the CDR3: TGTGCCAGCAGCTTAGCGGGGAGCCAAGAGACCCAGTACTTC. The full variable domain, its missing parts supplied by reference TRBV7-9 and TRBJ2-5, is DTGVSQNPRHKITKRGQNVTFRCDPISEHNRLYWYRQTLGQGPEFLTYFQNEAQLEKSRLLSDRFSAERPKGSFSTLEIQRTEQGDSAMYLCASSLAGSQETQYFGPGTRLLVL.

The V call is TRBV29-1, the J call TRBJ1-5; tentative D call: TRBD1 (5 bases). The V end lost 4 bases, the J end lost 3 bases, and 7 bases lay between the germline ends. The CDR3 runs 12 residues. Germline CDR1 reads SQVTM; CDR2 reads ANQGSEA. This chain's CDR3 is CSVGTPNQPQHF. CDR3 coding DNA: TGCAGCGTTGGGACACCCAATCAGCCCCAGCATTTT. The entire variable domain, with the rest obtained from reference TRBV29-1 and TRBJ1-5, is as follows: SAVISQKPSRDICQRGTSLTIQCQVDSQVTMMFWYRQQPGQSLTLIATANQGSEATYESGFVIDKFPISRPNLTFSTLTVSNMSPEDSSIYLCSVGTPNQPQHFGDGTRLSIL.

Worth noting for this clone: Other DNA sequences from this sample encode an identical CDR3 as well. CDR3 sequence (DNA): TGCAGCGTTGTGCGGGGCACAGATACGCAGTATTTT. This translates into CSVVRGTDTQYF. The chain combines TRBV29-1 with TRBJ2-3; tentative D call: TRBD2 (5 bases). Germline CDR1 SQVTM, CDR2 ANQGSEA. Trimming removed 4 bases from V and 1 base from J, with 6 bases in between. The CDR3 spans 12 residues.

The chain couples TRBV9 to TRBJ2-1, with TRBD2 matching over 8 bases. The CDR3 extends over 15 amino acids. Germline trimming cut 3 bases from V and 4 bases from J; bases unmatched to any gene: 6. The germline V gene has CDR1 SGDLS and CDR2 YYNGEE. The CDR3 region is CASSAGGGIYNEQFF. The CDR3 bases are TGTGCCAGCAGCGCCGGCGGGGGGATTTACAATGAGCAGTTCTTC.

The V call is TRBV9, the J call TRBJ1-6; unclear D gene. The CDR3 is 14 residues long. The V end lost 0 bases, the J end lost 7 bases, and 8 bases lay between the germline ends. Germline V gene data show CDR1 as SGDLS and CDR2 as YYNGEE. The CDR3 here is CASSVVSGNSPLHF. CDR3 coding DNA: TGTGCCAGCAGCGTAGTCAGTGGGAATTCACCCCTCCACTTT.

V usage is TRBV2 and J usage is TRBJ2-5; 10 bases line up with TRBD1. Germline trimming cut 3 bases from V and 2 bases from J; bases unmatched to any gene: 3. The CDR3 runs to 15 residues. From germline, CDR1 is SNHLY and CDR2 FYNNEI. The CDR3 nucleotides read TGTGCCAGCAGTGATGGGACAGGGGTTCAAGAGACCCAGTACTTC. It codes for CASSDGTGVQETQYF. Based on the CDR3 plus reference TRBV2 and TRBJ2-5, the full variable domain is EPEVTQTPSHQVTQMGQEVILRCVPISNHLYFYWYRQILGQKVEFLVSFYNNEISEKSEIFDDQFSVERPDGSNFTLKIRSTKLEDSAMYFCASSDGTGVQETQYFGPGTRLLVL.

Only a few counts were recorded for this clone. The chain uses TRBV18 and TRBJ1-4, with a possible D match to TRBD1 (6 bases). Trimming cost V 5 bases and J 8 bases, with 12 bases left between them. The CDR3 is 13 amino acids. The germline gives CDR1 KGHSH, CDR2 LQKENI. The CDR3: CASSRNRDEKLFF. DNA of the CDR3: TGTGCCAGCTCAAGAAACAGGGACGAAAAACTGTTTTTT.

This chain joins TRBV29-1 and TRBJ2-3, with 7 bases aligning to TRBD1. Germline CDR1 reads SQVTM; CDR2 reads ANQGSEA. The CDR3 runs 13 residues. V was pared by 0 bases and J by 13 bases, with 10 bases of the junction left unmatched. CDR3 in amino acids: CSVEELVQGQKYF. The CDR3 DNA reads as TGCAGCGTTGAAGAACTCGTACAGGGGCAAAAGTATTTT.

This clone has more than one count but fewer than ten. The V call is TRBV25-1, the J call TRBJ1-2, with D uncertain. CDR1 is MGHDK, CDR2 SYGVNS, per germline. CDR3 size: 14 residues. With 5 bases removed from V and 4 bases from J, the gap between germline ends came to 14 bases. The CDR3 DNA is TGTGCCAGCAGTCCCGCCGGGCGGAGCTATGGCTACACCTTC. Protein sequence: CASSPAGRSYGYTF.

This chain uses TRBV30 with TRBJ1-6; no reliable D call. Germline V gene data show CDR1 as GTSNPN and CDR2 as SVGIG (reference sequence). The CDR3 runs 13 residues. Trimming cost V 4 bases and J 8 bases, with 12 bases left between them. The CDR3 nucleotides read TGTGCCTGGATGCGAGGATTCTATTCACCCCTCCACTTT. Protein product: CAWMRGFYSPLHF.

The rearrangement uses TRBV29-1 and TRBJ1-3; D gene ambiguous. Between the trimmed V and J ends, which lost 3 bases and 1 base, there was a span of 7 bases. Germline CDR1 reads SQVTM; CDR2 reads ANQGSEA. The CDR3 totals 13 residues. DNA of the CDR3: TGCAGCGTTGAGGAGAGATCTGGAAACACCATATATTTT. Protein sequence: CSVEERSGNTIYF.

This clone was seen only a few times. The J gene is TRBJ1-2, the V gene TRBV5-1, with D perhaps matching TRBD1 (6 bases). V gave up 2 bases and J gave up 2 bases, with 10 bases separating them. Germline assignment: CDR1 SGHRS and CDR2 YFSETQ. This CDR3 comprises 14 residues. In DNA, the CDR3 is TGCGCCAGCAGCTTCGGACAGTCCAACTATGGCTACACCTTC. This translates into CASSFGQSNYGYTF.

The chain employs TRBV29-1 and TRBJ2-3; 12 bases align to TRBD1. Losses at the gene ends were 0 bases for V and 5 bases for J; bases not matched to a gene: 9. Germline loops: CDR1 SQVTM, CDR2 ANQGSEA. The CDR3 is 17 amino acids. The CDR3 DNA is TGCAGCGTTGAAGATCTGGCCGGGACAGGGGGCGGAGATACGCAGTATTTT. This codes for CSVEDLAGTGGGDTQYF.

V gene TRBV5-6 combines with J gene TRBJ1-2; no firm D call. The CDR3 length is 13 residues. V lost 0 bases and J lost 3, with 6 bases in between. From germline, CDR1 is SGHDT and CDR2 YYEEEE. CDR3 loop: CASSLVSDYGYTF. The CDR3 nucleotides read TGTGCCAGCAGCTTGGTTTCAGACTATGGCTACACCTTC.

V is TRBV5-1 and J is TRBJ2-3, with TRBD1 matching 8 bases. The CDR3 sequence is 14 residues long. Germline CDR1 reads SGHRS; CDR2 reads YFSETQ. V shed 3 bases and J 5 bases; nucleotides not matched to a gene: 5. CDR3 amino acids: CASSSTGAQDTQYF. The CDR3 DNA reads TGCGCCAGCAGCTCGACAGGGGCACAAGATACGCAGTATTTT.

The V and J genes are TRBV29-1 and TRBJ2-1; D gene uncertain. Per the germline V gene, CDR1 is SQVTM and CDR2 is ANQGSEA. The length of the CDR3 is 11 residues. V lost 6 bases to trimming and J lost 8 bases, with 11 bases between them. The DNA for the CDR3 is TGCAGCGTGGTACGGCAACATGAGCAGTTCTTC. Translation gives CSVVRQHEQFF.

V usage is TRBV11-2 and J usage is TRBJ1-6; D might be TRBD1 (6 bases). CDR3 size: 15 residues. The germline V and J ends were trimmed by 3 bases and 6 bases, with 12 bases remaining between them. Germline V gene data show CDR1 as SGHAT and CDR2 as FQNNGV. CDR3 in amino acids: CASSLGGAGNSPLHF. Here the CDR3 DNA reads TGTGCCAGCAGCTTGGGGGGGGCCGGTAATTCACCCCTCCACTTT.

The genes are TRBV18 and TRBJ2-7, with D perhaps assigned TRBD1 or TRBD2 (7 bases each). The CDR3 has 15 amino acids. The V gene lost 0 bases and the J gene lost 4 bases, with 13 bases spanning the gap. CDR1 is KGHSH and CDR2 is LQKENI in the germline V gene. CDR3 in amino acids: CASSPPGRGQYEQYF. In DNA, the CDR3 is TGTGCCAGCTCACCACCGGGGAGGGGGCAATACGAGCAGTACTTC.

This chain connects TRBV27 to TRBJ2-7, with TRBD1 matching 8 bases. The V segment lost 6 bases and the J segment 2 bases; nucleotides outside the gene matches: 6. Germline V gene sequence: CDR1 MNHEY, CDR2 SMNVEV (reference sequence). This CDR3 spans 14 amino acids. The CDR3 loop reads CASRRGTGAYEQYF. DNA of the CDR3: TGTGCCAGCAGAAGGGGGACAGGCGCCTACGAGCAGTACTTC.